Described below is a single T cell receptor (beta chain) sequence and its context. Its cognate antigen is unknown. PCR employed 60 Vbeta and 13 Jbeta primers. The protocol was immunoSEQ multiplex PCR, while the TCRdb copy is restricted to in-frame clones and leaves out a portion. This sample has roughly 73,000 clones; around 85% occur once, and the top ten carry 2.4%. Germline values: CDR1 SGHRS, CDR2 YFSETQ. The CDR3 is 14 residues long. The junction had 3 bases not matched to a gene; V was cut back by 1 base and J by 2 bases. This sample stems from a study of cytomegalovirus exposure and HLA in healthy donors. General observations from the study: Some segments of the V type, notably TRBV6-2 and TRBV6-3, were excluded as indistinguishable.

V usage is TRBV5-1 and J usage is TRBJ2-7; the match to TRBD2 covers 7 bases. The TCR comes from a woman aged 45-59 years in good health and CMV-seronegative. Sequencing used PBMCs. This CDR3 is CASSLTSETYEQYF. Written as DNA, the CDR3 is TGCGCCAGCAGCTTGACTAGCGAAACCTACGAGCAGTACTTC.